These T cell receptor beta chains were read from a single sample in a study of siplizumab effects on memory and regulatory T cells. Produced via immunoSEQ multiplex PCR; TCRdb's table is partial and in-frame only. Among 87,000 or so clones listed, approximately 95% were seen once. The sample consisted of non-Treg CD4+ T cells sorted from blood. Every receptor here comes from a human donor in good health. CDR3s include the opening cysteine and the closing phenylalanine or tryptophan.

TRBV30,TRBJ1-2,CAWSVQLGISGGYTF
TRBV5-1,TRBJ1-5,CASSLESGGGQPQHF
TRBV6-5,TRBJ1-4,CASSYWAGATNEKLFF
TRBV6-5,TRBJ2-5,CASSYSWGAGETQYF
TRBV19,TRBJ2-1,CASSFLDNNEQFF
TRBV4-2,TRBJ1-1,CASSQVTGGSEAFF
TRBV29-1,TRBJ1-1,CSASEGGNTEAFF
TRBV10-3,TRBJ2-3,CAISERPSGTNTQYF
TRBV30,TRBJ1-3,CASTRGAPSGNTIYF
TRBV5-4,TRBJ1-2,CAIGTAANYGYTF
TRBV27,TRBJ1-1,CASSSLGGGLNTEAFF
TRBV30,TRBJ2-2,CAWGDGLNTGELFF
TRBV5-1,TRBJ2-3,CASSAKRSGGASDTQYF
TRBV28,TRBJ1-3,CASSYGLGGNTIYF